A selection of T cell receptor beta chains follows, all from one sample in a study of CXCR3-negative and CXCR3-positive naive CD8 T cells. TCRdb re-called the 5' RACE reads and shows each CDR3 protein once, DNA omitted. Its table lists approximately 49,000 distinct CDR3 sequences. Input material: memory CD8+ T cells from blood. Receptors were obtained from a human donor in good health. Some clones in this sample may be carry-over from other donors' samples. The CDR3 runs from the conserved cysteine through the conserved F or W.

>TRBV2|TRBJ2-4
CASSESQGLAGNIQYF
>TRBV28|TRBJ2-3
CASSFSMGRDTQYF
>TRBV6-6|TRBJ2-7
CASSPGQFTEQHF
>TRBV28|TRBJ2-4
CASSFDPANIQYF
>TRBV12-3/TRBV12-4|TRBJ2-3
CASSNDAGLGADTQYF
>TRBV14|TRBJ1-2
CASSHREAERASGYTF
>TRBV29-1|TRBJ2-1
CSVGTGGDRNEQFF
>TRBV6-2/TRBV6-3|TRBJ2-7
CGVGGAYEQYF
>TRBV9|TRBJ1-4
CASSPRQGGTNEKLFF
>TRBV28|TRBJ2-7
CASSLAGADSYEQYF
>TRBV6-5|TRBJ2-5
CATGTSWGAGETQYF
>TRBV11-2|TRBJ2-1
CASSLVTVGSNNEQFF
>TRBV20-1|TRBJ2-7
CSATTGDSYEQYF
>TRBV2|TRBJ2-6
CASSDSVTGANVLTF
>TRBV7-2|TRBJ2-2
CASSLGTWGGELFF
>TRBV12-3/TRBV12-4|TRBJ2-1
CASRLYNEQFF
>TRBV28|TRBJ2-2
CASRPTGFLTGELFF
>TRBV7-2|TRBJ2-2
CASSPRLAGGAESGELFF
>TRBV5-1|TRBJ2-7
CASSTDFPPYEQYF
>TRBV29-1|TRBJ2-1
CSVVPLREGLRNEQFF
>TRBV24-1|TRBJ1-4
CATSDFSRDRDEKLFF
>TRBV4-2|TRBJ2-7
CASSPRAGGGDYEQYF
>TRBV15|TRBJ2-3
CATSREMTGGTDTQYF
>TRBV20-1|TRBJ2-7
CSARDGSGRPYEQYF
>TRBV24-1|TRBJ2-1
CATSDLAENEQFF
>TRBV7-9|TRBJ2-7
CASSSRTGGDYEQYF
>TRBV2|TRBJ1-3
CASSEWPGNTIYF
>TRBV28|TRBJ2-1
CASRSRQGAYNEQFF
>TRBV5-5|TRBJ1-1
CASSPGQRGAFF
>TRBV19|TRBJ1-2
CASTYGGQFYGYTF
>TRBV7-2|TRBJ2-5
CASSTLARDWETQYF
>TRBV6-4|TRBJ2-1
CASSLEGTSGNEQFF
>TRBV24-1|TRBJ2-1
CATSDAGGNNEQFF
>TRBV9|TRBJ2-1
CASSAGVIYNEQFF
>TRBV29-1|TRBJ1-2
CSVLDSPRTGYTF
>TRBV28|TRBJ2-7
CASSLSGRSIHEQYF
>TRBV6-6|TRBJ2-5
CASTPFVAVGETQYF
>TRBV9|TRBJ2-7
CASSVGTGEQYF
>TRBV29-1|TRBJ2-7
CSVLSGVTYEQYF
>TRBV4-3|TRBJ2-2
CASSQVRVYDTGELFF
>TRBV12-3/TRBV12-4|TRBJ1-1
CASSLGGPGTEAFF
>TRBV28|TRBJ2-1
CASEGNELNNEQFF